A single sample gave rise to the 29 T cell receptor beta chains below, sequenced in a study of neurological immune-mediated disorders. TCRdb reprocessed the 5' RACE reads via MiXCR and lists one record per CDR3 protein. There are about 22,000 distinct CDR3 sequences in the sample; under 11% occur only once, and about 20% lies in the top ten. Sample: PBMCs. The receptors here all came from an older woman with HTLV-1-associated myelopathy (HAM/TSP).

This clonotype was seen many times. The CDR3 protein is CASSLRQGARGTEAFF. CDR3 bases: TGCGCCAGCAGCTTGAGGCAGGGGGCGCGGGGCACTGAAGCTTTCTTT. The rearrangement joins TRBV5-1 to TRBJ1-1; TRBD1 matches at 8 bases. The germline gives CDR1 SGHRS, CDR2 YFSETQ. CDR3 length equals 16 residues. Trimming took 1 base from V and 4 from J; bases not matched to a gene: 9.

This clonotype has ten or more counts. CDR3 sequence reads: CSVERRFPMNTEAFF. Written as DNA, the CDR3 is TGCAGCGTTGAACGCCGCTTCCCCATGAACACTGAAGCTTTCTTT. V gene TRBV29-1 combines with J gene TRBJ1-1; D remains ambiguous. V was trimmed by 2 bases and J by 0 bases, leaving 13 bases between them. The germline CDR1 and CDR2 sequences are SQVTM and ANQGSEA. This CDR3 contains 15 residues.

This clonotype was counted at least ten times. V is TRBV7-2 and J is TRBJ1-5; D perhaps matches TRBD1 (6 bases). With 5 bases removed from V and 5 bases from J, the gap between germline ends came to 13 bases. In germline, CDR1 is SGHTA, CDR2 FQGNSA. This CDR3 contains 14 residues. The CDR3 is CASSPRQAYQPQHF. As DNA, the CDR3 is TGTGCCAGCAGCCCCCGACAGGCTTATCAGCCCCAGCATTTT.

By frequency in the sample, this clonotype is medium-sized. The chain recombines TRBV4-2 with TRBJ2-1; TRBD2 agrees at 13 bases. The CDR3 totals 17 residues. With 0 bases clipped from V and 5 bases from J, the junction kept 4 bases outside the gene matches. Germline V gene data show CDR1 as LGHNA and CDR2 as YNFKEQ. This chain's CDR3 is CASSQDWTSGGNNEQFF. Written as DNA, the CDR3 is TGTGCCAGCAGCCAAGATTGGACTAGCGGGGGTAACAATGAGCAGTTCTTC.

This clonotype has at least ten counts. This chain links TRBV29-1 with TRBJ1-5, with 7 bases that match TRBD1. The CDR3 length is 13 residues. Trimming at V came to 1 base and at J to 4 bases, leaving 1 base not matched to a gene. Germline V lookup: CDR1 SQVTM, CDR2 ANQGSEA. The CDR3 bases are TGCAGCGTTGAAGCAGGGGGGAATCAGCCCCAGCATTTT. It specifies CSVEAGGNQPQHF.

This clonotype was recorded many times. The V call is TRBV5-1, the J call TRBJ2-7; the match to TRBD1 covers 7 bases. Trimming took 1 base from V and 1 from J; bases not matched to a gene: 5. This CDR3 comprises 15 residues. Germline V CDR1 and CDR2: SGHRS, YFSETQ. The CDR3 nucleotides are TGCGCCAGCAGCTTGTACTCGGGACAGTCCTACGAGCAGTACTTC. Protein sequence: CASSLYSGQSYEQYF.

In this sample, this clonotype turned up many times. The chain recombines TRBV5-1 with TRBJ1-1; TRBD1 matches at 10 bases. CDR3 size: 15 residues. The J segment lost 5 bases and the V segment lost 2 bases, leaving 6 bases of the junction unmatched. Germline values: CDR1 SGHRS, CDR2 YFSETQ. The CDR3: CASSLGTGVGTEAFF. The CDR3 DNA is TGCGCCAGCAGCTTAGGGACAGGGGTTGGTACTGAAGCTTTCTTT.

This clonotype was observed at least ten times. The chain couples TRBV19 to TRBJ2-7; D perhaps matches TRBD1 (6 bases). Trimming removed 5 bases from V and 4 bases from J, with 12 bases in between. Per the germline V gene, CDR1 is LNHDA and CDR2 is SQIVND (reference sequence). The CDR3 has 13 residues. As DNA, the CDR3 is TGTGCCAGTAGTTACGGGCAGGGGTACGAGCAGTACTTC. Residues: CASSYGQGYEQYF.

This clonotype was seen at least ten times. The chain has TRBV18 and TRBJ2-7, with a tentative D call TRBD2 (5 bases). The CDR3 has 16 residues. CDR1 and CDR2 (germline): KGHSH, LQKENI. The V gene lost 2 bases and the J gene lost 2 bases, with 16 bases spanning the gap. The CDR3 DNA follows: TGTGCCAGCTCACCAAGAGAGGGCGTTACGACCTACGAGCAGTACTTC. It encodes CASSPREGVTTYEQYF.

This clonotype was observed many times. CDR3 DNA: TGTGCCTGGAGGCAGACTCCCTACGAGCAGTACTTC. It translates to CAWRQTPYEQYF. The V gene is TRBV30, the J gene TRBJ2-7; D remains unclear. Trimming took 3 bases from V and 2 from J, leaving 8 bases between them. The CDR3 totals 12 residues. Per the germline V gene, CDR1 is GTSNPN and CDR2 is SVGIG (reference sequence).

Many counts were recorded for this clonotype. This chain joins TRBV20-1 and TRBJ2-1; perhaps TRBD2 as D (6 bases). The length of the CDR3 is 15 residues. Looked up from germline, CDR1 is DFQATT and CDR2 is SNEGSKA (reference sequence). Trimming took off 5 bases at V and 1 base at J, with 15 bases between the two ends. The CDR3 reads CSAPDYRGSYNEQFF. The CDR3 DNA is TGCAGTGCTCCGGACTATAGGGGATCCTACAATGAGCAGTTCTTC.

This clonotype was detected ten times or more. The chain is built from TRBV5-1 and TRBJ2-7; 9 nucleotides match TRBD1. CDR3 size: 14 residues. The trim removed 4 bases at V and 3 bases at J, leaving 5 bases unmatched. Germline V gene lookup returns CDR1 SGHRS and CDR2 YFSETQ. The chain's CDR3 is CASSGGQGIYEQYF. The CDR3 nucleotides read TGCGCCAGCAGCGGGGGACAGGGAATCTACGAGCAGTACTTC.

This clonotype showed up many times. The J gene is TRBJ2-1, the V gene TRBV30, with D tentatively TRBD2 (7 bases). V gave up 0 bases and J gave up 13 bases, with 25 bases separating them. The CDR3 is 16 amino acids. Germline values: CDR1 GTSNPN, CDR2 SVGIG (reference sequence). CDR3 coding DNA: TGTGCCTGGAGTGTAGGTGGGGGGGCTGGCCGTTACCCTCAGTTCTTC. Residues: CAWSVGGGAGRYPQFF.

This clonotype was seen many times. The chain employs TRBV20-1 and TRBJ2-3, with 12 bases matching TRBD2. The CDR3 is 16 amino acids. Germline V gene lookup returns CDR1 DFQATT and CDR2 SNEGSKA (reference sequence). The junction had 6 bases not matched to a gene; V was cut back by 5 bases and J by 0 bases. The CDR3: CSAWLAGGGSTDTQYF. For the CDR3, the DNA is TGCAGTGCTTGGCTAGCGGGGGGGGGAAGCACAGATACGCAGTATTTT.

This clonotype was seen ten or more times. This rearrangement joins TRBV20-1 to TRBJ2-5; D might be TRBD2 (5 bases). Germline V gene lookup returns CDR1 DFQATT and CDR2 SNEGSKA (reference sequence). The CDR3 is 13 amino acids. V was cut by 1 base and J by 4 bases, with 10 bases left in between. CDR3 bases: TGCAGTGCTAGAGGCGAAGGGAGAGAGACCCAGTACTTC. This sequence encodes CSARGEGRETQYF.

This clonotype was counted at least ten times. This sequence joins TRBV3-1 and TRBJ2-5; 9 nucleotides match TRBD1. The CDR3 loop spans 18 amino acids. Germline CDR1 reads LGHDT; CDR2 reads YNNKEL (reference sequence). V gave up 0 bases and J gave up 3 bases; unmatched junction bases: 11. CDR3 residues: CASSQDSTGGDWEETQYF. In nucleotides, the CDR3 is TGTGCCAGCAGCCAAGATAGTACAGGGGGCGATTGGGAAGAGACCCAGTACTTC.

This clonotype was recorded at least ten times. The rearrangement joins TRBV12-3 or TRBV12-4 to TRBJ1-2; maybe TRBD1 (5 bases). This CDR3 has 12 amino acids. Trimming shortened V by 4 bases and J by 14 bases, and 17 bases separated the two germline ends. CDR3 sequence: CASSYALTGQTF. DNA for the CDR3: TGTGCCAGCAGTTATGCGTTAACAGGACAAACCTTC.

This clonotype was seen ten or more times. CDR3 loop: CSARRGSNQPQHF. The CDR3 region has the DNA TGCAGTGCTAGACGGGGTAGCAATCAGCCCCAGCATTTT. The V and J genes are TRBV20-1 and TRBJ1-5; D uncertain. The CDR3 covers 13 residues. V lost 2 bases to trimming and J lost 0 bases, with 5 bases between them. Germline V gives CDR1 DFQATT, CDR2 SNEGSKA (reference sequence).

This clonotype was observed many times. The rearrangement links TRBV12-3 or TRBV12-4 to TRBJ1-2; perhaps TRBD1 as D (5 bases). CDR3 size: 13 residues. Trimming took off 3 bases at V and 1 base at J, with 6 bases between the two ends. The CDR3: CASSLGLNYGYTF. CDR3 nucleotide sequence: TGTGCCAGCAGTTTGGGACTTAACTATGGCTACACCTTC.

The sample holds many counts of this clonotype. This chain connects TRBV5-1 to TRBJ1-3; 7 bases fit TRBD1. The junction had 9 bases not matched to a gene; V was cut back by 3 bases and J by 0 bases. CDR3 length equals 17 residues. Germline V gene sequence: CDR1 SGHRS, CDR2 YFSETQ. CDR3 protein: CASSWGGGGSSGNTIYF. The DNA for the CDR3 is TGCGCCAGCAGCTGGGGAGGAGGGGGCAGCTCTGGAAACACCATATATTTT.

The sample holds many counts of this clonotype. The chain links TRBV20-1 to TRBJ2-3; the match to TRBD2 covers 9 bases. Trimming removed 6 bases from V and 2 bases from J; junction bases left unmatched: 12. This CDR3 spans 16 amino acids. Germline V gene sequence: CDR1 DFQATT, CDR2 SNEGSKA (reference sequence). This CDR3 is CSARSLAGEITDTQYF. The CDR3 DNA follows: TGCAGTGCCCGGTCTTTAGCGGGGGAGATCACAGATACGCAGTATTTT.

This clonotype ranks as medium-sized. The chain has TRBV20-1 and TRBJ1-1, with D unresolved. The CDR3 contains 14 residues. Trimming cost V 3 bases and J 4 bases, with 15 bases left between them. CDR1 DFQATT and CDR2 SNEGSKA come from the germline V gene (reference sequence). The CDR3 here is CSARTPGVGTEAFF. CDR3 bases: TGCAGTGCTAGGACCCCTGGGGTTGGCACTGAAGCTTTCTTT.

This clonotype was detected many times. V usage is TRBV5-6 and J usage is TRBJ1-3; TRBD1 matches 10 bases. Germline V gene data show CDR1 as SGHDT and CDR2 as YYEEEE. V lost 2 bases and J lost 3; bases outside the gene matches: 14. The CDR3 loop spans 19 amino acids. In DNA, the CDR3 is TGTGCCAGCAGCTTACCCGGGACAGGGGCCCTCGTTGGTGGAAACACCATATATTTT. Amino acid sequence: CASSLPGTGALVGGNTIYF.

At least ten counts were recorded for this clonotype. The J gene is TRBJ1-2, the V gene TRBV28, with TRBD1 matching over 7 bases. Trimming removed 10 bases from V and 3 bases from J; junction bases left unmatched: 11. Germline V gene lookup returns CDR1 MDHEN and CDR2 SYDVKM. The CDR3 sequence is 14 residues long. CDR3: CATRGGAEDYGYTF. In DNA, the CDR3 is TGTGCCACCAGGGGGGGGGCGGAGGACTATGGCTACACCTTC.

This clonotype was found many times. The chain employs TRBV20-1 and TRBJ1-3, with D perhaps TRBD1 (5 bases). Trimming removed 1 base at V and 0 bases at J, with 13 bases between. Looked up from germline, CDR1 is DFQATT and CDR2 is SNEGSKA (reference sequence). There are 16 residues in the CDR3. CDR3 loop: CSARASFDSSGNTIYF. CDR3 sequence (DNA): TGCAGTGCTAGAGCTTCTTTCGACAGCTCTGGAAACACCATATATTTT.

This clonotype has at least ten counts. This chain links TRBV6-1 with TRBJ2-1, with D maybe TRBD2 (6 bases). Trimming shortened V by 6 bases and J by 0 bases, and 9 bases separated the two germline ends. Germline values: CDR1 MNHNS, CDR2 SASEGT. The length of the CDR3 is 14 residues. This chain's CDR3 is CASREGISYNEQFF. The CDR3 DNA reads TGTGCCAGCAGGGAGGGTATCTCCTACAATGAGCAGTTCTTC.

This clonotype appeared many times. The chain uses TRBV7-2 and TRBJ2-7, with 8 nucleotides matching TRBD1. The CDR3 runs to 15 residues. V gave up 1 base and J gave up 2 bases; unmatched junction bases: 4. In germline, CDR1 is SGHTA, CDR2 FQGNSA. The CDR3 DNA reads as TGTGCCAGCAGCTTAGATGTGGGACAGGCCTACGAGCAGTACTTC. This translates into CASSLDVGQAYEQYF. Full variable domain (missing parts from reference TRBV7-2 and TRBJ2-7): GAGVSQSPSNKVTEKGKDVELRCDPISGHTALYWYRQSLGQGLEFLIYFQGNSAPDKSGLPSDRFSAERTGGSVSTLTIQRTQQEDSAVYLCASSLDVGQAYEQYFGPGTRLTVT.

The chain uses TRBV5-1 and TRBJ1-1, with D uncertain. Trimming took off 4 bases at V and 0 bases at J, with 7 bases between the two ends. The CDR3 length is 13 residues. Germline V gene sequence: CDR1 SGHRS, CDR2 YFSETQ. CDR3 sequence reads: CASSQEVNTEAFF. The CDR3 DNA reads TGCGCCAGCAGCCAAGAGGTGAACACTGAAGCTTTCTTT.

This clonotype was counted many times. The chain carries TRBV5-1 and TRBJ2-3; no clear D gene. The CDR3 is 12 amino acids. Trimming removed 2 bases at V and 1 base at J, with 2 bases between. Per germline, CDR1 SGHRS and CDR2 YFSETQ. As DNA, the CDR3 is TGCGCCAGCAGCTTCGGCACAGATACGCAGTATTTT. It translates to CASSFGTDTQYF. The full variable domain, in which reference TRBV5-1 and TRBJ2-3 provide the parts outside the CDR3, is KAGVTQTPRYLIKTRGQQVTLSCSPISGHRSVSWYQQTPGQGLQFLFEYFSETQRNKGNFPGRFSGRQFSNSRSEMNVSTLELGDSALYLCASSFGTDTQYFGPGTRLTVL.